These 32 T cell receptor beta chains came from one sample sequenced in a study of blood T cells in healthy people across ages. Together with a sample-barcoded 5' primer, a J-beta primer mix was included in a second PCR lasting about 7 to 12 cycles. TCRdb recomputed calls from the 5' RACE reads with MiXCR, one row per CDR3 protein. The sample has over 1.5 million distinct CDR3 sequences, around 48% seen once. The sample taken for sequencing was blood. Receptors originate from a woman in her 40s in good health.

The chain uses TRBV14 and TRBJ1-2; possibly TRBD1 for D (5 bases). The V end lost 0 bases, the J end lost 8 bases, and 16 bases lay between the germline ends. CDR3 size: 15 residues. Germline CDR1 and CDR2: SGHDN and FVKESK. CDR3 protein: CASSQDDRRVGGYTF. The DNA of the CDR3 is TGTGCCAGCAGCCAAGATGACAGAAGGGTAGGAGGCTACACCTTC. The full variable domain, rest sourced from reference TRBV14 and TRBJ1-2, is EAGVTQFPSHSVIEKGQTVTLRCDPISGHDNLYWYRRVMGKEIKFLLHFVKESKQDESGMPNNRFLAERTGGTYSTLKVQPAELEDSGVYFCASSQDDRRVGGYTFGSGTRLTVV.

The chain uses TRBV12-3 or TRBV12-4 and TRBJ1-2; perhaps TRBD1 as D (5 bases). The CDR3 has 13 residues. The V and J ends lost 5 bases and 4 bases respectively, with 11 bases between them. CDR3 amino acids: CASSLDRLYGYTF. The CDR3 nucleotides read TGTGCCAGCAGTCTTGACAGACTCTATGGCTACACCTTC.

This clonotype was observed a handful of times. The V and J genes are TRBV20-1 and TRBJ2-1; tentative D call: TRBD1 (6 bases). V was clipped by 4 bases and J by 9 bases, with 16 bases between them. CDR1 and CDR2 (germline): DFQATT, SNEGSKA (reference sequence). The CDR3 loop spans 13 amino acids. The CDR3, as DNA: TGCAGTGCTAACAGGGTAGTAGTTGGTGAGCAGTTCTTC. Translating it yields CSANRVVVGEQFF.

The V and J genes are TRBV11-2 and TRBJ2-1; D is perhaps TRBD1 or TRBD2 (6 bases each). The CDR3 runs 15 residues. The V end was cut by 5 bases, the J end by 8 bases, with 19 bases between. Germline V lookup: CDR1 SGHAT, CDR2 FQNNGV. In DNA, the CDR3 is TGTGCCAGCAGCCGGAGGGGGGCGAGTATGGATGAGCAGTTCTTC. As protein: CASSRRGASMDEQFF.

V and J are TRBV3-1 and TRBJ2-2, with D uncertain. Trimming stripped 3 bases from V and 7 bases from J, with 12 bases between. The CDR3 runs to 14 residues. The germline V gene has CDR1 LGHDT and CDR2 YNNKEL (reference sequence). The CDR3 loop is CASSQLNSNGELFF. CDR3 DNA sequence: TGTGCCAGCAGCCAGCTTAATAGTAACGGGGAGCTGTTTTTT.

J is TRBJ2-5 and V is TRBV7-2, with TRBD1 identical over 7 bases. The germline CDR1 and CDR2 sequences are SGHTA and FQGNSA. Trimming took 2 bases from V and 11 from J; bases not matched to a gene: 11. This CDR3 has 14 amino acids. This chain's CDR3 is CASSLLSGGTSQYF. The CDR3 DNA is TGTGCCAGCAGCTTATTGTCAGGGGGAACCAGTCAGTACTTC.

This sequence joins TRBV28 and TRBJ2-1; TRBD1 is a possible D gene (6 bases). The CDR3 sequence is 15 residues long. The germline V gene encodes CDR1 MDHEN and CDR2 SYDVKM. V lost 3 bases and J 9 bases, leaving 18 bases between the germline ends. The CDR3 coding sequence is TGTGCCAGCAGTTTGGGGTCTCAGGGGTGGGGTGAGCAGTTCTTC. Translation gives CASSLGSQGWGEQFF.

V gene TRBV27 combines with J gene TRBJ1-2; TRBD1 might be the D (6 bases). V was clipped by 8 bases and J by 1 base, with 11 bases between them. CDR3 length: 13 amino acids. Germline loops: CDR1 MNHEY, CDR2 SMNVEV (reference sequence). Written as DNA, the CDR3 is TGTGCCAGCGACTACAGGGATAACTATGGCTACACCTTC. Protein product: CASDYRDNYGYTF.

The chain recombines TRBV29-1 with TRBJ1-5; 7 positions match TRBD1. CDR1 and CDR2 from the germline V gene are SQVTM and ANQGSEA. The CDR3 loop spans 13 amino acids. V lost 6 bases, J lost 6 bases, and 8 bases stayed unmatched. The CDR3 nucleotides read TGCAGCGTAGAAACAGGGGAGGGTCAGCCCCAGCATTTT. This sequence encodes CSVETGEGQPQHF.

J is TRBJ2-1 and V is TRBV25-1; 13 bases are shared with TRBD2. V was pared by 5 bases and J by 3 bases, with 16 bases of the junction left unmatched. The CDR3 is made up of 20 amino acids. Per germline, CDR1 MGHDK and CDR2 SYGVNS. The DNA for the CDR3 is TGTGCCAGCAGTCCAAAGACTAGCGGGGGGCCGGCGAAGTTCTACAATGAGCAGTTCTTC. This gives the protein CASSPKTSGGPAKFYNEQFF.

This clonotype was seen only once. The V gene is TRBV28, the J gene TRBJ1-1, with 7 bases identical to TRBD1. Germline CDR1 reads MDHEN; CDR2 reads SYDVKM. After removal of 5 bases from V and 1 base from J, the junction contained 7 bases not matched to a gene. CDR3 size: 15 residues. In DNA, the CDR3 is TGTGCCAGCAGTGAAGGGACAGTTAGGAACACTGAAGCTTTCTTT. As protein: CASSEGTVRNTEAFF.

The chain links TRBV27 to TRBJ1-1, with no clear D. Germline CDR1 and CDR2: MNHEY and SMNVEV (reference sequence). This CDR3 has 15 residues. Trimming took 7 bases from V and 4 from J, leaving 19 bases between them. Here the CDR3 reads CASTKLRKGGTEAFF. The CDR3 DNA is TGTGCCAGCACCAAACTGAGGAAGGGAGGCACTGAAGCTTTCTTT.

This clonotype was counted only a few times. The gene calls are TRBV5-1 and TRBJ1-2; 7 bases are a match to TRBD1. Per the germline V gene, CDR1 is SGHRS and CDR2 is YFSETQ. The CDR3 consists of 14 residues. Losses at the gene ends were 4 bases for V and 8 bases for J; bases not matched to a gene: 11. The CDR3 DNA reads TGCGCCAGCAGCCTGCCGGAGGGGGCCAGGGGCTACACCTTC. As protein: CASSLPEGARGYTF.

This clonotype appeared a few times. The chain employs TRBV7-9 and TRBJ2-7, with a weak D call TRBD1 (6 bases). The CDR3 is made up of 14 amino acids. Germline V gene sequence: CDR1 SEHNR, CDR2 FQNEAQ (reference sequence). V lost 1 base and J 7 bases, leaving 14 bases between the germline ends. The CDR3 nucleotides are TGTGCCAGCAGCTTAGTGGCAGGGGTTCGAGAGCAGTACTTC. Its protein is CASSLVAGVREQYF.

Comment on this clonotype: A junction boundary mismatches the germline segment, possibly from a read error. V usage is TRBV29-1 and J usage is TRBJ2-1; D ambiguous. Germline V gene lookup returns CDR1 SQVTM and CDR2 ANQGSEA. This CDR3 spans 15 amino acids. The CDR3 here is CSVSRLAPTHNERFF. The CDR3 bases are TGCAGCGTTTCCAGACTTGCCCCCACACACAATGAGCGGTTCTTC.

This clonotype has ten or more counts. The chain joins TRBV12-3 or TRBV12-4 to TRBJ2-5, with 8 positions matching TRBD1. The CDR3 has 14 residues. V was pared by 6 bases and J by 4 bases, with 7 bases of the junction left unmatched. CDR3 nucleotide sequence: TGTGCCAGCAGCCTCAGGGGGCTAGGAGAGACCCAGTACTTC. Translation gives CASSLRGLGETQYF.

The chain joins TRBV7-2 to TRBJ2-5; TRBD2 might be the D (6 bases). V shed 1 base and J shed 11 bases, with 20 bases lying between them. This CDR3 is 15 amino acids long. Germline CDR1 reads SGHTA; CDR2 reads FQGNSA. CDR3 protein: CASSLGFTRDREQYF. The CDR3 bases are TGTGCCAGCAGCTTAGGGTTTACGCGGGACCGTGAGCAGTACTTC.

The chain uses TRBV4-2 and TRBJ2-1, with 7 bases lining up with TRBD2. V lost 0 bases and J lost 10; bases outside the gene matches: 18. Germline CDR1 LGHNA, CDR2 YNFKEQ. The CDR3 runs to 18 residues. The CDR3 reads CASSQDPSAGTMLWEQFF. DNA of the CDR3: TGTGCCAGCAGCCAAGATCCATCCGCCGGGACTATGTTGTGGGAGCAGTTCTTC.

The chain has TRBV24-1 and TRBJ1-2; D is unclear. The V and J ends lost 5 bases and 10 bases respectively, with 16 bases between them. In germline, CDR1 is KGHDR, CDR2 SFDVKD. This CDR3 is built from 13 residues. This CDR3 is CATSGSGRYDYTF. The CDR3 nucleotides are TGTGCCACCAGTGGCTCGGGGAGATACGACTACACCTTC.

The sample holds many counts of this clonotype. This chain connects TRBV12-3 or TRBV12-4 to TRBJ2-5; TRBD2 matches 8 bases. With V trimmed by 3 bases and J by 2 bases, 2 bases remained unmatched. CDR3 size: 14 residues. The CDR3 coding sequence is TGTGCCAGCAGTTTTTCTAGCGGGCAAGAGACCCAGTACTTC. This translates into CASSFSSGQETQYF.

The J gene is TRBJ1-6, the V gene TRBV20-1; 8 bases are shared with TRBD1. This CDR3 has 15 amino acids. Germline CDR1 reads DFQATT; CDR2 reads SNEGSKA (reference sequence). V shed 0 bases, J shed 9 bases, and the junction held 7 bases outside the gene matches. The CDR3 loop reads CSARDYGTGSSPLHF. The CDR3 region has the DNA TGCAGTGCTAGAGACTACGGGACAGGCAGTTCACCCCTCCACTTT.

The chain couples TRBV28 to TRBJ2-4, with D unresolved. This CDR3 region has 12 residues. The germline V and J ends were trimmed by 4 bases and 15 bases, with 16 bases remaining between them. The germline V gene encodes CDR1 MDHEN and CDR2 SYDVKM. CDR3 protein: CASSSTNYLWYF. The CDR3 bases are TGTGCCAGCAGTTCCACCAACTATCTGTGGTACTTC.

The chain uses TRBV5-1 and TRBJ1-1, with 9 bases fitting TRBD1. Germline assignment: CDR1 SGHRS and CDR2 YFSETQ. V lost 1 base to trimming and J lost 4 bases; unmatched junction nucleotides: 2. This CDR3 spans 14 amino acids. CDR3 loop: CASSLYRGPTEAFF. The DNA for the CDR3 is TGCGCCAGCAGCTTGTACAGGGGGCCCACTGAAGCTTTCTTT.

The rearrangement uses TRBV7-9 and TRBJ2-4, with D possibly being TRBD2 (5 bases). V was clipped by 3 bases and J by 0 bases, with 9 bases between them. Germline assignment: CDR1 SEHNR and CDR2 FQNEAQ (reference sequence). The CDR3 sequence is 15 residues long. The DNA of the CDR3 is TGTGCCAGCAGCTTGAGCGGCAGAGCCAAAAACATTCAGTACTTC. This gives the protein CASSLSGRAKNIQYF.

This clonotype was observed a few times. CDR3 DNA: TGTGCCAGCAGCTTCAGGGGAGGGGTTGATTCACCCCTCCACTTT. This gives the protein CASSFRGGVDSPLHF. The chain joins TRBV7-9 to TRBJ1-6; D is possibly TRBD1 (6 bases). The CDR3 is 15 residues long. Trimming left V 3 bases short and J 8 bases short, with 14 bases between. Germline V gene data show CDR1 as SEHNR and CDR2 as FQNEAQ (reference sequence). The variable domain in full, with the rest retrieved from reference TRBV7-9 and TRBJ1-6, is DTGVSQNPRHKITKRGQNVTFRCDPISEHNRLYWYRQTLGQGPEFLTYFQNEAQLEKSRLLSDRFSAERPKGSFSTLEIQRTEQGDSAMYLCASSFRGGVDSPLHFGNGTRLTVT.

The V gene is TRBV6-2 or TRBV6-3, the J gene TRBJ2-2, with D tentatively TRBD1 (5 bases). Germline CDR1 is MNHEY and CDR2 is SVGEGT. Trimming removed 7 bases at V and 2 bases at J, with 14 bases between. The CDR3 consists of 15 residues. The CDR3 sequence: CASISQGRNTGELFF. The CDR3 DNA reads TGTGCCAGCATAAGTCAGGGTCGTAACACCGGGGAGCTGTTTTTT.

The J gene is TRBJ2-1, the V gene TRBV20-1, with 10 bases matching TRBD2. CDR3 length equals 16 residues. CDR1 is DFQATT, CDR2 SNEGSKA, per germline (reference sequence). With V trimmed by 6 bases and J by 5 bases, 13 bases remained unmatched. The CDR3 protein is CSAPPLLAGINNEQFF. DNA of the CDR3: TGCAGTGCCCCTCCCCTACTAGCGGGGATAAACAATGAGCAGTTCTTC.

This chain links TRBV2 with TRBJ2-5; 14 bases match TRBD2. CDR1 and CDR2 (germline): SNHLY, FYNNEI. The V segment lost 6 bases and the J segment 3 bases; nucleotides outside the gene matches: 9. This CDR3 has 17 residues. DNA for the CDR3: TGTGCCAGCAGCGGAACTCCGGGACTAGCGGGGGAAGAGACCCAGTACTTC. As protein: CASSGTPGLAGEETQYF.

CDR3 loop: CASSPGTGTFYNEQFF. CDR3 nucleotides: TGTGCCAGCAGTCCCGGGACAGGGACTTTCTACAATGAGCAGTTCTTC. The gene calls are TRBV5-6 and TRBJ2-1; 9 bases fit TRBD1. Losses at the gene ends were 5 bases for V and 3 bases for J; bases not matched to a gene: 9. Per the germline V gene, CDR1 is SGHDT and CDR2 is YYEEEE. The CDR3 is 16 residues long.

V gene TRBV28 combines with J gene TRBJ2-5; possibly TRBD1 or TRBD2 for D (6 bases each). This CDR3 contains 16 residues. Per germline, CDR1 MDHEN and CDR2 SYDVKM. V lost 7 bases and J lost 1, with 19 bases in between. The CDR3 sequence is CASTLRRGPSQETQYF. The DNA for the CDR3 is TGTGCCAGCACTCTTCGCCGGGGGCCCTCCCAAGAGACCCAGTACTTC.

The J gene is TRBJ2-3, the V gene TRBV6-2 or TRBV6-3, with TRBD2 matching 7 bases. Losses at the gene ends were 6 bases for V and 1 base for J; bases not matched to a gene: 7. Germline V gives CDR1 MNHEY, CDR2 SVGEGT. This CDR3 region has 15 residues. The CDR3: CASRRSGARTDTQYF. Written as DNA, the CDR3 is TGTGCCAGCAGGAGGAGCGGGGCACGCACAGATACGCAGTATTTT.

J is TRBJ2-3 and V is TRBV10-3; a possible D gene is TRBD2 (5 bases). V lost 5 bases and J 0 bases, leaving 18 bases between the germline ends. The V gene's germline CDR1 is ENHRY and CDR2 SYGVKD. The CDR3 covers 17 residues. CDR3 in amino acids: CAISRPGIGLSTDTQYF. CDR3 nucleotide sequence: TGTGCCATCAGTCGGCCCGGGATAGGGCTAAGCACAGATACGCAGTATTTT.